Described below is a single T cell receptor beta chain sequence and its context. No antigen is known for it. PBMCs were isolated from a roughly 9.3 ml sample of fresh peripheral blood. This specimen comes from a study of Graves' ophthalmopathy and Graves' hyperthyroidism. On the study more broadly: Sampling took place at initial diagnosis, with peripheral blood obtained before any treatment. Study-wide findings and caveats: The model predicted ophthalmopathy progression with 70.59% sensitivity and around 74% specificity. Ophthalmopathy cases were distinguished from stable hyperthyroidism by a 13-signature model, reaching approximately 88% sensitivity and roughly 81% specificity.

Germline values: CDR1 DFQATT, CDR2 SNEGSKA (reference sequence). V gave up 5 bases and J gave up 2 bases, with 10 bases separating them. The CDR3 has 12 residues. CDR3 regions of TCR beta were amplified from RNA transcripts. RT-PCR in the first round used HTBI primers; a second-round multiplex PCR followed. TCRdb redid the calling of the multiplex PCR reads with MiXCR, one entry per CDR3 protein. The sample lists about 700,000 distinct CDR3 sequences; 35% to 50% were seen once. Input material: peripheral blood. The chain uses TRBV20-1 and TRBJ2-7; D not certain. This clonotype originated in an adult man with Graves' ophthalmopathy. This chain's CDR3 is CSAPDGPYEQYF. The CDR3 DNA follows: TGCAGTGCTCCGGACGGGCCCTACGAGCAGTACTTC.